This TCR beta chain was captured in a study of blood T cell repertoires in COVID-19. Study at large: Some COVID-19 samples were acute and others convalescent; all came from the United States, Italy and Spain. In each case, the material was cDNA or gDNA derived from T cells, B-cell-depleted T cells, or PBMCs.

The length of the CDR3 is 15 residues. The germline V gene encodes CDR1 SGDLS and CDR2 YYNGEE. V dropped 0 bases and J dropped 1 base, with 8 bases sitting between them. As handled by the study authors: The authors estimated nucleated cell counts from reference gene primer amplification. Generated by immunoSEQ multiplex PCR, the TCRdb table keeps only in-frame clones and is missing some. V and J calls and clone size are as listed in that table; D and trimming were resolved from the DNA. The sample records some 150,000 clones, about 87% being singletons. The TCR was taken from a human donor in a cohort sampled during active COVID-19. This chain connects TRBV9 to TRBJ1-3; D is undetermined. Sequencing used peripheral blood. The CDR3: CASSVDVLSGNTIYF. The DNA of the CDR3 is TGTGCCAGCAGCGTAGATGTCCTTTCTGGAAACACCATATATTTT.